This T cell receptor (beta chain) was found in a study of blood T cell repertoires in COVID-19. On the study more broadly: Researchers got acute and convalescent COVID-19 samples from the United States, Italy and Spain. From T cells, B-cell-depleted T cells, or PBMCs came the material, which was cDNA or gDNA.

The CDR3 runs to 15 residues. Trimming at V came to 5 bases and at J to 0 bases, leaving 6 bases not matched to a gene. Germline loops: CDR1 SGHTA, CDR2 FQGNSA. Method: immunoSEQ multiplex PCR; TCRdb's copy keeps in-frame clones and lacks some. The sample consists of about 150,000 clones, around 89% of them appearing once. Participant-given clinical history determined each cohort assignment. This clone was picked up one time. The chain is built from TRBV7-2 and TRBJ1-1; 7 nucleotides match TRBD1. Sequencing used PBMCs or T cells enriched from blood (not recorded which). The receptor was isolated from a woman in her thirties with acute COVID-19. DNA of the CDR3: TGTGCCAGCAGCCAAAGACAGGGATTGAACACTGAAGCTTTCTTT. This codes for CASSQRQGLNTEAFF.